This TCR beta chain appears in the sequencing data of a study of T cells in Graves' hyperthyroidism and ophthalmopathy. Findings and limits, study-wide: Most thyroid-expanded clonotypes above 0.001 were also found in blood.

This clonotype was picked up a small number of times. What it binds is unknown. RNA transcripts provided the source from which TCR beta CDR3 regions were amplified. The study used the HTBI primer set for a first-round RT-PCR of the TCR CDR3. TCRdb recomputed calls from the multiplex PCR reads with MiXCR, one row per CDR3 protein. The repertoire consists of fewer than 800,000 distinct CDR3 sequences, with 16% occurring once and the leading ten covering roughly 8%. The germline gives CDR1 SQVTM, CDR2 ANQGSEA. The ends lost 2 bases at V and 2 bases at J; junction bases unmatched: 9. This CDR3 comprises 17 residues.

The material sequenced was blood. The chain joins TRBV29-1 to TRBJ2-3; the match to TRBD1 covers 11 bases. This TCR derives from a man younger than 35 with Graves' hyperthyroidism. Here the CDR3 DNA reads TGCAGCGTTGAATCTTTGGTGGACAGGGGGCACACAGATACGCAGTATTTT. Residues: CSVESLVDRGHTDTQYF.